This entry describes one T cell receptor beta chain. Source study methods: Estimation of nucleated cell counts was performed using reference gene primer amplification. Method: immunoSEQ multiplex PCR; TCRdb's copy keeps in-frame clones and lacks some. From that table come the V and J calls and clone size; the DNA was used to work out D and trimming. The table lists around 100,000 clones, almost 80% of them singletons, with less than 35% in the top ten. The sample originates from a study of blood T cell repertoires in COVID-19. Study information: Italy, Spain and the United States were the sources of the convalescent and acute COVID-19 samples. Sources were T cells, B-cell-depleted T cells, or PBMCs; the material itself was cDNA or gDNA.

The germline V gene has CDR1 LGHDT and CDR2 YNNKEL (reference sequence). V lost 0 bases and J lost 3; bases outside the gene matches: 13. The CDR3 extends over 19 amino acids. The receptor was isolated from a man aged 70 or older with active or convalescent COVID-19. The sample comprised peripheral blood. The V gene is TRBV3-1 (or the pseudogene TRBV3-2), the J gene TRBJ2-3; TRBD2 matches 9 bases. CDR3 protein: CASSQDTIRAGGPTDTQYF. Written as DNA, the CDR3 is TGTGCCAGCAGCCAAGATACGATCCGGGCGGGGGGGCCAACAGATACGCAGTATTTT.